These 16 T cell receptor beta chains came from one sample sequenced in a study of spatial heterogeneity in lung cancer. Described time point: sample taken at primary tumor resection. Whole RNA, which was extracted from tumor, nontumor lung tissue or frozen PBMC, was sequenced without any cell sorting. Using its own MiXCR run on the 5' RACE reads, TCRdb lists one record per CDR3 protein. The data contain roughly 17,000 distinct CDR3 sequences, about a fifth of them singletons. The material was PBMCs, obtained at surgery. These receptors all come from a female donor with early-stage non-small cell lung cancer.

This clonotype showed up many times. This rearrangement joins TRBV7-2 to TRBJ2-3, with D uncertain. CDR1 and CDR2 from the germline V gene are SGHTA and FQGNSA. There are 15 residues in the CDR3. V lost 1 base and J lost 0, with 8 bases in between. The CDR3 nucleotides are TGTGCCAGCAGCTTAGGCTATTCTAGCACAGATACGCAGTATTTT. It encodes CASSLGYSSTDTQYF.

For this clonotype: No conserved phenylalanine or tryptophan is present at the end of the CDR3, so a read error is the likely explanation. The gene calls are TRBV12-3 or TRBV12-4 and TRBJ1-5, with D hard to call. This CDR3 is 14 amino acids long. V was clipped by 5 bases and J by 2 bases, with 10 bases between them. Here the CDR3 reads CASSKSGGNQPQHL. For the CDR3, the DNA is TGTGCCAGCAGTAAGAGTGGTGGCAATCAGCCCCAGCATTTA.

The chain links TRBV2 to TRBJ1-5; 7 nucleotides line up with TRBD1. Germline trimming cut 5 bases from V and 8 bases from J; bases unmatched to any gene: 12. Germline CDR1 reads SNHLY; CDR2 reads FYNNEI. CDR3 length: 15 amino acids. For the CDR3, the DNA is TGTGCCAGCAGTCCCCAACCGGGACAGAGGGAGCCCCAGCATTTT. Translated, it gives CASSPQPGQREPQHF.

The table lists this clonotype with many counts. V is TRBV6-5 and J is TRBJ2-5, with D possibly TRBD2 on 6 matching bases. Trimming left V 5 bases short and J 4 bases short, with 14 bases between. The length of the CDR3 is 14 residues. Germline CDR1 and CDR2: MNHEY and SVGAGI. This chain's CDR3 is CASSPSGSRETQYF. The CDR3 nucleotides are TGTGCCAGCAGTCCAAGCGGGTCCCGAGAGACCCAGTACTTC.

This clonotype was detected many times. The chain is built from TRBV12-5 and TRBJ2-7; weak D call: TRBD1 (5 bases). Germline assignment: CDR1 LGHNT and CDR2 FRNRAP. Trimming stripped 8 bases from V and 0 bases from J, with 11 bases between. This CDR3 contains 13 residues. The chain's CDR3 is CASTDSDSYEQYF. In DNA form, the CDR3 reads TGTGCTAGTACTGACAGCGACTCCTACGAGCAGTACTTC.

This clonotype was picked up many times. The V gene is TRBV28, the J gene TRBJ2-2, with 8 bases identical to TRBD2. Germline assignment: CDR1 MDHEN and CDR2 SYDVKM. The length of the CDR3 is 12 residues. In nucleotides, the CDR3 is TGTGCTACGGGACTAGGCATCGGGGAGCTGTTTTTT. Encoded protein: CATGLGIGELFF.

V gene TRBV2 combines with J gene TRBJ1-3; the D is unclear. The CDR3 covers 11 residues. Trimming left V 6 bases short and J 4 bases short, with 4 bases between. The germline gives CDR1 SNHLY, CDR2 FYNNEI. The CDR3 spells CASSLGNTIYF. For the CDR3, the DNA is TGTGCCAGCAGCCTCGGAAACACCATATATTTT. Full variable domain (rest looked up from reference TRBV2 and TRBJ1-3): EPEVTQTPSHQVTQMGQEVILRCVPISNHLYFYWYRQILGQKVEFLVSFYNNEISEKSEIFDDQFSVERPDGSNFTLKIRSTKLEDSAMYFCASSLGNTIYFGEGSWLTVV.

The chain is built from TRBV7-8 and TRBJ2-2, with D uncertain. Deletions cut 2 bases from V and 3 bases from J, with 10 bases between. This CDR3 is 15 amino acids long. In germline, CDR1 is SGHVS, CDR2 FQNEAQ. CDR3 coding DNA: TGTGCCAGCAGCTTATCATACGGATACACCGGGGAGCTGTTTTTT. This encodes CASSLSYGYTGELFF.

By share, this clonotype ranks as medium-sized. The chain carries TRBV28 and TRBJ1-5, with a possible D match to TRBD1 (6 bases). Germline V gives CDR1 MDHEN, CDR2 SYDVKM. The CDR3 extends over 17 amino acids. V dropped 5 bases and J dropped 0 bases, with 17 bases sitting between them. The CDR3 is CASSLSETGHSNQPQHF. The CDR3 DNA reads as TGTGCCAGCAGTCTCTCCGAGACAGGACATAGCAATCAGCCCCAGCATTTT.

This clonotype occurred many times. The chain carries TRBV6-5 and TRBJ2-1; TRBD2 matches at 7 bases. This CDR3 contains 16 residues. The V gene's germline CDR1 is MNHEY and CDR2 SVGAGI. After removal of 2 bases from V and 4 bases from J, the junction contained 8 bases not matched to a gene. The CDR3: CASSYGVRREYNEQFF. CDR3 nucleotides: TGTGCCAGCAGTTACGGGGTTCGGCGGGAGTACAATGAGCAGTTCTTC.

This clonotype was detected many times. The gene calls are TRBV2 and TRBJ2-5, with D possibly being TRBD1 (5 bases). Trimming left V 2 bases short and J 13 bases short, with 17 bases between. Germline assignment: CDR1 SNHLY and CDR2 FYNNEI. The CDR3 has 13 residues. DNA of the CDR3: TGTGCCAGCAGTGAAATCGTGGGGCAGCGTTTGTACTTC. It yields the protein CASSEIVGQRLYF.

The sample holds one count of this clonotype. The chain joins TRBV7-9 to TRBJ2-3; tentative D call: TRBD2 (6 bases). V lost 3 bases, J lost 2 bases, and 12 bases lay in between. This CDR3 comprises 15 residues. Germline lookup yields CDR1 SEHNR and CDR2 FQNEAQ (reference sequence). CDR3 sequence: CASSFGGTFTDTQYF. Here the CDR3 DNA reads TGTGCCAGCAGCTTCGGGGGAACCTTCACAGATACGCAGTATTTT.

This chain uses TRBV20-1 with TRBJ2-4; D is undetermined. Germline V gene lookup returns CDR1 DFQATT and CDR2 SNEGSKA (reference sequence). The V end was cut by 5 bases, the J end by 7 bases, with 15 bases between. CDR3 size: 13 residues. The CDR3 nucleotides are TGCAGTGCTCCGGGCCCCGTCGGGAACATTCAGTACTTC. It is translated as CSAPGPVGNIQYF.

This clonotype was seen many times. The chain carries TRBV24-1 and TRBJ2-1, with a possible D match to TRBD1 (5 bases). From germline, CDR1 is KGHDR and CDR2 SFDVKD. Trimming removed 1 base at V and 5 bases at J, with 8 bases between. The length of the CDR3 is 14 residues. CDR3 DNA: TGTGCCACCAGTGATTTCTCCAGGGACAATGAGCAGTTCTTC. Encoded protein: CATSDFSRDNEQFF.

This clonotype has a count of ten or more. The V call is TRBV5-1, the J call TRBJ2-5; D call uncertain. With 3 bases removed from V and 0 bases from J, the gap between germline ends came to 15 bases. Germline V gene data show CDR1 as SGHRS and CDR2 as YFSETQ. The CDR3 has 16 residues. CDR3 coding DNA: TGCGCCAGCAGCTCGTCGAGTTTTGGGTACCAAGAGACCCAGTACTTC. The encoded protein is CASSSSSFGYQETQYF.

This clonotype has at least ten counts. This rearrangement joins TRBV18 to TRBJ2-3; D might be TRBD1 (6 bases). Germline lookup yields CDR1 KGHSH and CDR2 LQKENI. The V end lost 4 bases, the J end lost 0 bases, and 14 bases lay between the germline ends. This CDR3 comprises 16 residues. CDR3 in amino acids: CASSLRTGSSTDTQYF. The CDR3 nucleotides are TGTGCCAGCTCACTACGCACAGGGTCTAGCACAGATACGCAGTATTTT.